The sequence of this T cell receptor beta chain was determined in a study of siplizumab effects on memory and regulatory T cells. As to this clone: Its antigen is not identified.

TCRdb keeps only in-frame clones here, not all; method: immunoSEQ multiplex PCR. The sample has fewer than 100,000 clones, more than 85% seen once. Study-level points and caveats: Tregs proliferating in siplizumab cultures lacked confirmation of their suppressive function. Both greater diversity than memory cells and a major contribution to the alloresponse seemed to characterize naive T cells.

Trimming shortened V by 1 base and J by 7 bases, and 14 bases separated the two germline ends. The germline V gene has CDR1 SEHNR and CDR2 FQNEAQ (reference sequence). The CDR3 is 14 amino acids. The V gene is TRBV7-9, the J gene TRBJ2-7; D call uncertain. Sequencing used CD8+ T cells sorted from blood. The TCR comes from a human donor in good health. The CDR3 nucleotides are TGTGCCAGCAGCTTAGTACAAACCTCCGGGGAGCAGTACTTC. Translating it yields CASSLVQTSGEQYF.